The rows below give T cell receptor beta chains drawn from one sample of a study of PD-L1 blockade in urothelial cancer. This table comes from immunoSEQ multiplex PCR, and its TCRdb copy is limited to in-frame clones, with some not included. The data show about 130,000 clones, around 86% seen once. Material: PBMCs, obtained around atezolizumab (anti-PD-L1) treatment. The receptors here all came from a man aged 50 to 60 with urothelial cancer. Each CDR3 is given with its conserved first and last residue. A D gene is named only where the DNA matches it firmly. Clone sizes are given selectively: once, few, many, or a class where the clone is expanded.

v_gene	d_gene	j_gene	abundance	CDR3nt	CDR3aa
TRBV12-5	TRBD1	TRBJ2-3	once	TGTGCTAGTGGCCAGGGGGCAGATACGCAGTATTTT	CASGQGADTQYF
TRBV19	.	TRBJ1-5	.	TGTGCCAGTAGTATTATCACAGGGACGGCGGGCAATCAGCCCCAGCATTTT	CASSIITGTAGNQPQHF
TRBV7-8	.	TRBJ2-3	.	TGTGCCAGCAGTCGAGACAGGAGCACAGATACGCAGTATTTT	CASSRDRSTDTQYF
TRBV5-6	.	TRBJ1-2	.	TGTGCCAGCAGTCGCTCCATGGCAGGGGCAAACTATGGCTACACCTTC	CASSRSMAGANYGYTF
TRBV7-3	TRBD2	TRBJ2-7	.	TGTGCCAGCAGCTTCCCAACGAGCAGCGGGAGGACGTCCTACGAGCAGTACTTC	CASSFPTSSGRTSYEQYF
TRBV6-5	TRBD2	TRBJ2-5	.	TGTGCCAGCAGTAAGGGACTAGCGGGAGAGACCCAGTACTTC	CASSKGLAGETQYF
TRBV6-5	.	TRBJ1-3	.	TGTGCCAGCAGTTACTCGGACAGTGGAAACACCATATATTTT	CASSYSDSGNTIYF
TRBV4-2	.	TRBJ1-1	.	TGTGCCAGCAGAAAGATTGCAGACACTGAAGCTTTCTTT	CASRKIADTEAFF
TRBV19	.	TRBJ1-6	.	TGTGCCAGTAGCCTCGGACTCTATTCACCCCTCCACTTT	CASSLGLYSPLHF
TRBV20-1	.	TRBJ2-7	.	TGCAGTGCTAGAGTAGCCCACGAGCAGTACTTC	CSARVAHEQYF
TRBV7-6	TRBD2	TRBJ2-5	.	TGTGCCAGCAGCTTAGCTAGCGGGGCCACCCAAGAGACCCAGTACTTC	CASSLASGATQETQYF